What follows are 9 T cell receptor beta chains derived from one specimen sequenced in a study of chemoradiotherapy in HPV16-positive cancers (dated by TCRdb to the early 2020s). Library creation used the immunoSEQ multiplex PCR assay. Drawn from immuneACCESS, this table holds only the in-frame rearrangements with V and J called that TCRdb kept. Clones are partly lost; checked studies trace under half to an unresolved V gene and leave the rest unexplained. The sample table contains 5,700 or so clones; only one count was recorded for over 60% of them. Around 31% of the sample goes to the ten largest clones. This material consisted of tumor tissue, taken from a patient who underwent chemoradiotherapy. The receptors were sampled from a human donor with HPV-associated anogenital cancer.

CDR3 sequence (DNA): TGTGCCTGGAGTGGGGACAGGCTATGGGGGGGGGATGGCTACACCTTC. It encodes CAWSGDRLWGGDGYTF. This rearrangement joins TRBV30 to TRBJ1-2; 8 bases fit TRBD1. With 1 base clipped from V and 6 bases from J, the junction kept 13 bases outside the gene matches. CDR3 size: 16 residues. From germline, CDR1 is GTSNPN and CDR2 SVGIG (reference sequence).

The rearrangement joins TRBV4-1 to TRBJ1-5, with D hard to call. The length of the CDR3 is 17 residues. V shed 0 bases and J shed 9 bases, with 21 bases lying between them. Germline CDR1 MGHRA, CDR2 YSYEKL. For the CDR3, the DNA is TGCGCCAGCAGCCAAGACGGAGGAAGACGTTGGGAAGCGCCCCAGCATTTT. It is translated as CASSQDGGRRWEAPQHF.

The chain employs TRBV5-4 and TRBJ2-7, with 9 nucleotides matching TRBD2. The CDR3 spans 16 residues. Germline V gives CDR1 SGHNT, CDR2 YYREEE (reference sequence). V was clipped by 4 bases and J by 4 bases; unmatched bases: 12. The CDR3 nucleotides read TGTGCCAGCAGCCAAGAATTTAGCGGGAGTGTGTACGAGCAGTACTTC. This gives the protein CASSQEFSGSVYEQYF. The complete variable domain, with remaining parts taken from reference TRBV5-4 and TRBJ2-7, reads ETGVTQSPTHLIKTRGQQVTLRCSSQSGHNTVSWYQQALGQGPQFIFQYYREEENGRGNFPPRFSGLQFPNYSSELNVNALELDDSALYLCASSQEFSGSVYEQYFGPGTRLTVT.

J is TRBJ2-5 and V is TRBV9; the match to TRBD1 covers 9 bases. CDR1 is SGDLS and CDR2 is YYNGEE in the germline V gene. Trimming cost V 6 bases and J 3 bases; bases outside gene matches: 9. The CDR3 extends over 15 amino acids. The CDR3 DNA reads as TGTGCCAGCACCCCGACGGGGACAGGGAAAGAGACCCAGTACTTC. This sequence encodes CASTPTGTGKETQYF.

CDR3 nucleotide sequence: TGCAGTGGGACCGCGAATGAAAAACTGTTTTTT. Encoded protein: CSGTANEKLFF. The rearrangement links TRBV20-1 to TRBJ1-4; D uncertain. CDR3 length: 11 amino acids. CDR1 DFQATT and CDR2 SNEGSKA come from the germline V gene (reference sequence). V lost 7 bases to trimming and J lost 5 bases, with 8 bases between them.

This clone has more than one count but fewer than ten. The chain couples TRBV5-8 to TRBJ2-5; tentatively, D is TRBD1 or TRBD2 (5 bases each). The CDR3 consists of 13 residues. The V gene's germline CDR1 is SGHTS and CDR2 YDEGEE. V shed 1 base and J shed 4 bases, with 8 bases lying between them. The DNA of the CDR3 is TGTGCCAGCAGCTTGTCTGGGGGAGAGACCCAGTACTTC. Translating it yields CASSLSGGETQYF.

The rearrangement uses TRBV6-5 and TRBJ2-1, with D possibly being TRBD2 (6 bases). This CDR3 contains 14 residues. Per the germline V gene, CDR1 is MNHEY and CDR2 is SVGAGI. Trimming removed 6 bases at V and 1 base at J, with 10 bases between. The CDR3 region is CASRPSGSYNEQFF. In nucleotides, the CDR3 is TGTGCCAGCAGACCCAGCGGGTCCTACAATGAGCAGTTCTTC.

This clone appeared once. V usage is TRBV6-5 and J usage is TRBJ2-7; possible D gene TRBD2, 6 bases. Germline CDR1 reads MNHEY; CDR2 reads SVGAGI. This CDR3 spans 13 amino acids. V dropped 0 bases and J dropped 3 bases, with 6 bases sitting between them. DNA for the CDR3: TGTGCCAGCAGTTACTCGGAGGGCTACGAGCAGTACTTC. Translation: CASSYSEGYEQYF.

This clone was picked up one time. This chain links TRBV23-1 with TRBJ2-7; 15 bases are shared with TRBD2. TRBV23-1 is noted as an ORF with a role that remains uncertain. J was trimmed by 4 bases and V by 6 bases; bases with no gene match: 7. The CDR3 loop spans 16 amino acids. The CDR3 sequence is CASRQQGLAGGYEQYF. The CDR3 DNA is TGCGCCAGCAGGCAACAAGGACTAGCGGGAGGGTACGAGCAGTACTTC.